This T cell receptor beta chain was identified in a study of blood T cell repertoires in COVID-19. Sequenced by immunoSEQ multiplex PCR; TCRdb stores in-frame clones only, minus some. The sample comprises 150,000 to 200,000 clones, about 86% of which are singletons, and roughly 24% rests with the top ten. This CDR3 spans 14 amino acids. CDR1 MNHEY and CDR2 SVGEGT come from the germline V gene. Trimming pared 2 bases from V and 4 bases from J, leaving 11 bases between. The TCR originated in a woman between 35 and 50 years old in a cohort exposed to, infected with or recovered from COVID-19 (not recorded which). The source material was PBMCs or T cells enriched from blood (not recorded which). V gene TRBV6-2 or TRBV6-3 combines with J gene TRBJ1-2; possibly TRBD1 for D (5 bases). CDR3 protein: CASSYDSSFYGYTF. The DNA of the CDR3 is TGTGCCAGCAGTTACGACAGTTCCTTCTATGGCTACACCTTC.